What follows is one T cell receptor beta chain and its context. Its antigen is currently unknown. After stimulus-free culture, autoproliferating CFSE-dim and non-proliferating CFSE-high T cells were sequenced separately. Replicate wells were pooled after approximately 7 days of stimulus-free culture of roughly 5x10^7 CFSE-labeled PBMCs. CFSE at 0.45 to 0.65 uM labeled the PBMCs, which were then cultured unstimulated. The data are from a study of memory B cells and T cells in multiple sclerosis. Study conclusions and caveats: Compartments had unequal clone-set sizes, affecting shared clonotype counts.

V was pared by 5 bases and J by 3 bases, with 13 bases between. Germline CDR1 reads KGHSH; CDR2 reads LQKENI. This CDR3 is built from 14 residues. Some clones are missing from TCRdb's copy, which holds only in-frame ones; the method was immunoSEQ multiplex PCR. The top ten hold more than 0.95% of the sample, which has under 50,000 clones, more than 65% seen once. The chain has TRBV18 and TRBJ1-1; D is undetermined. The sequenced sample consisted of PBMCs from blood kept in culture. The sequence derives from a human donor with multiple sclerosis. The CDR3 DNA reads as TGTGCCAGCTCAAACAACCGGGTGGACACTGAAGCTTTCTTT. The encoded protein is CASSNNRVDTEAFF.